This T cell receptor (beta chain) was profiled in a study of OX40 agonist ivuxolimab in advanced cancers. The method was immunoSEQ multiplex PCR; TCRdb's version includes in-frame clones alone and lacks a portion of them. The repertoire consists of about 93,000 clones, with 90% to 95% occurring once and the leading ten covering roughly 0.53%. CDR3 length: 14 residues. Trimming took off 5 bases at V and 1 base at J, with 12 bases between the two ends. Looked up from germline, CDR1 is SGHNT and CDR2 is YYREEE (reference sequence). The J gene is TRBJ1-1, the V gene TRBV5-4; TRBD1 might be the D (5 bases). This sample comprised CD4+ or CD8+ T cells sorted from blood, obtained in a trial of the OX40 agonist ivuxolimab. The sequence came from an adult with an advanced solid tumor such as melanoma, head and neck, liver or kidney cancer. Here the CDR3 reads CASSSTGANTEAFF. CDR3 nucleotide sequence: TGTGCCAGCAGTTCTACTGGGGCGAACACTGAAGCTTTCTTT.